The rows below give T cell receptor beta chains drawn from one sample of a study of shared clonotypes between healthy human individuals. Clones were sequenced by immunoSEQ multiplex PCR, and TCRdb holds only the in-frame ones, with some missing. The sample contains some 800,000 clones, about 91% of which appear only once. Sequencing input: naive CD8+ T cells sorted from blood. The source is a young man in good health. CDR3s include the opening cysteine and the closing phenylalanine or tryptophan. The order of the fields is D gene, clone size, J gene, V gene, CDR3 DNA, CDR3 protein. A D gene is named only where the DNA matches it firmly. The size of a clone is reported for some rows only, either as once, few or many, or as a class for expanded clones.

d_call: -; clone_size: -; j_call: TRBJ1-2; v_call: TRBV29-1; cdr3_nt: TGCAGCGTTGAAGGACCCCGCACCAACTATGGCTACACCTTC; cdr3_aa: CSVEGPRTNYGYTF
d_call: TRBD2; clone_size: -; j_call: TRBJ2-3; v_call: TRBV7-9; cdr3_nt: TGTGCCAGCAGCTTAGCGGGGAGCGGGAGTGTGGCAGATACGCAGTATTTT; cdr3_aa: CASSLAGSGSVADTQYF
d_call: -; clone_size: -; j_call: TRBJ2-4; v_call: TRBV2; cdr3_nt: TGTGCCACCCAAAGTGGGGCTAAAAACATTCAGTACTTC; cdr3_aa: CATQSGAKNIQYF
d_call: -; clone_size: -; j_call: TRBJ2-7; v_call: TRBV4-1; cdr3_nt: TGCGCCAGCAGCCTTGATCGCCGAGGGATGGGCTTCGAGCAGTACTTC; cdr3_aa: CASSLDRRGMGFEQYF
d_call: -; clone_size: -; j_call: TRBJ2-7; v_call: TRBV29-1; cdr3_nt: TGCAGCGCCGTAGGCCAGGGGTACGAGCAGTACTTC; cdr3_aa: CSAVGQGYEQYF
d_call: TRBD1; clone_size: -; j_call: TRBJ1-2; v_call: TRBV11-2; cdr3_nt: TGTGCCAGCAGCTTCGACAGGGGGATCAACTATGGCTACACCTTC; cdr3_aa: CASSFDRGINYGYTF
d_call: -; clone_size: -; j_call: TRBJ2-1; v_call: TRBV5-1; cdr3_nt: TGCGCCAGCAGCCGAACCGGGACTTTGGGGGAGTTCTTC; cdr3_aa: CASSRTGTLGEFF
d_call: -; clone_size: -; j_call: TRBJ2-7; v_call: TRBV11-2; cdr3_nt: TGTGCCAGCAGCTTAGGGCAGGGACCCTACGAGCAGTACTTC; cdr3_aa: CASSLGQGPYEQYF
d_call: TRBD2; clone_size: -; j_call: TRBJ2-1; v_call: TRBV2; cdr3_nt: TGTGCCAGCGGGCGGACTAGGTACAATGAGCAGTTCTTC; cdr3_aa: CASGRTRYNEQFF
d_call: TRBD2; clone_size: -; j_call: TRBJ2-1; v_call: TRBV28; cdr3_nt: TGTGCCAGCAGTCCCCCAGCGGGAGGGCCCAATGAGCAGTTCTTC; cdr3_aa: CASSPPAGGPNEQFF
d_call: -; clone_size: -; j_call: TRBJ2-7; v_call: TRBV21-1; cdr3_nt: TGTGCCAGCAGCAACCATGTAGGCCCGGGAGGAGTGATCTCCTACGAGCAGTACTTC; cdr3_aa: CASSNHVGPGGVISYEQYF
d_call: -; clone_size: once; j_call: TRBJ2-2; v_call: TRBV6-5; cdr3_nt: TGTGCCAGCAGTTACATGTTGAACCCCGGGGAGCTGTTTTTT; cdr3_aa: CASSYMLNPGELFF
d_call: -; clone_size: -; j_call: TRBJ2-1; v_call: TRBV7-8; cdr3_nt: TGTGCCAGCAGCTTATTGACAAGGCAGGACAATGAGCAGTTCTTC; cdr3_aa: CASSLLTRQDNEQFF
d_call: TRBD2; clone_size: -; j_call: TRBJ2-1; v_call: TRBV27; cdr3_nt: TGTGCCAGCAGTTCTAGCGGGAGCCTCAATGAGCAGTTCTTC; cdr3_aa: CASSSSGSLNEQFF
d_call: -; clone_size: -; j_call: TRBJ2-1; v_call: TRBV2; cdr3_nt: TGTGCCAGCAGTGAAGAGGGGACAAGAGTCTACAATGAGCAGTTCTTC; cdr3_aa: CASSEEGTRVYNEQFF
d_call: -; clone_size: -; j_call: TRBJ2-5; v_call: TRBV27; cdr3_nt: TGTGCCAGCAGTCCAGGGGGTAGCGGGGAGACCCAGTACTTC; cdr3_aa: CASSPGGSGETQYF
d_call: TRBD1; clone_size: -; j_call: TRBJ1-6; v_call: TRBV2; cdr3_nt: TGTGCCAGCAGGGTTACCGGGACAGGGCCTAGATCACCCCTCCACTTT; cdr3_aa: CASRVTGTGPRSPLHF
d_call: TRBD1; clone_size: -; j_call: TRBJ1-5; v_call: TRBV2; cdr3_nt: TGTGCCATCCTCGACAGGGTCCAGCCCCAGCATTTT; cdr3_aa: CAILDRVQPQHF
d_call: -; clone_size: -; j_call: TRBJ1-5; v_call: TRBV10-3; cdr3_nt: TGTGCCATCAGTTTATCGCTTGACATTAGCAATCAGCCCCAGCATTTT; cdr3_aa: CAISLSLDISNQPQHF
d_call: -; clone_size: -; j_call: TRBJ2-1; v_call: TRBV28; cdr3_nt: TGTGCCAGTACTACAGGAGCCGTCTACAATGAGCAGTTCTTC; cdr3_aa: CASTTGAVYNEQFF
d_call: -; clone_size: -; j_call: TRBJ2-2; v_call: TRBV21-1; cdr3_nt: TGTGCCAGCAGCCCAAACCTCCGGGACAGGGGGCATCTAACGAACACCGGGGAGCTGTTTTTT; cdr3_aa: CASSPNLRDRGHLTNTGELFF
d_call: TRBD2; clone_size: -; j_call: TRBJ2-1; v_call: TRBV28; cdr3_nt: TGTGCCAGCAGTTTAATTAGTCGGAGCGGGAGCATCTATGAGCAGTTCTTC; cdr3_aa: CASSLISRSGSIYEQFF
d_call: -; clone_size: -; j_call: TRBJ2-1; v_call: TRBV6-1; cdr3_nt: TGTGCCAGCAGTGAAGTGTCGACAGCCTCAGGTGAGCAGTTCTTC; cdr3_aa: CASSEVSTASGEQFF
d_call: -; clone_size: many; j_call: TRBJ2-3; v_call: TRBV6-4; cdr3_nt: TGTGCCAGCAGTGACTCAGCAGGGGCCTCAGATACGCAGTATTTT; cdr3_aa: CASSDSAGASDTQYF
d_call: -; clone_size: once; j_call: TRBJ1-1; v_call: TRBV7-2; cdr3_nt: TGTGCCAGCAGCTTACAGGGCGCGGGGGCGACGAACACTGAAGCTTTCTTT; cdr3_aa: CASSLQGAGATNTEAFF
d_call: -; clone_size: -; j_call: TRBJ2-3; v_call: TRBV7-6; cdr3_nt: TGTGCCAGCATTGACTCGGGGAACACAGATACGCAGTATTTT; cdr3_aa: CASIDSGNTDTQYF
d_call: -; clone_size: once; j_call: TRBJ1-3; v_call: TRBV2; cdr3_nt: TGTGCCAGCAGTGAAGGGGGATATGGAAACACCATATATTTT; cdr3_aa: CASSEGGYGNTIYF
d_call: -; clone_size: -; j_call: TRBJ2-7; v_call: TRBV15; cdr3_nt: TGTGCCACCAGCAGACTCATCCAGACAGGGATTTTGGCGGGAGCAGGCTACGAGCAGTACTTC; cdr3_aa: CATSRLIQTGILAGAGYEQYF
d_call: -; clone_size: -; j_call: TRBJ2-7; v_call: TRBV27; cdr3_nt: TGTGGCGTTGGACCGGGACAAATCTACGAGCAGTACTTC; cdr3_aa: CGVGPGQIYEQYF
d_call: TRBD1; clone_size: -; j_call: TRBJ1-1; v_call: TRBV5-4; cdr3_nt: TGTGCCAGCAGCTTGGGGGACAGAATCACTGAAGCTTTCTTT; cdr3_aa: CASSLGDRITEAFF
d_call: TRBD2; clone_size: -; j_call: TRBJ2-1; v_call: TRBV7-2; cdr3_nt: TGTGCCAGCAGCTTAAATCGGGGGGACAATGAGCAGTTCTTC; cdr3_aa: CASSLNRGDNEQFF
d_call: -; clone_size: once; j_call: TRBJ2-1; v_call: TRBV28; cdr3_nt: TGTGCCAGCACCATCCAAGGCTCCTACAATGAGCAGTTCTTC; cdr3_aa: CASTIQGSYNEQFF
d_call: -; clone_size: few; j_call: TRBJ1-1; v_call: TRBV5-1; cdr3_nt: TGCGCCAGCAGCAACCGGGACCCAGGCACTGAAGCTTTCTTT; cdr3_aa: CASSNRDPGTEAFF
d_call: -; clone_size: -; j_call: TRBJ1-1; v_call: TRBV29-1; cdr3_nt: TGCAGCGTTGTAGGGGGAAGAACTGAAGCTTTCTTT; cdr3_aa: CSVVGGRTEAFF
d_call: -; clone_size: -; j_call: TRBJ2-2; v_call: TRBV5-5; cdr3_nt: TGTGCCAGCAGCTTGGATCCGGTTCGGGGTGTGGCCGGGGAGCTGTTTTTT; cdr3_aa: CASSLDPVRGVAGELFF
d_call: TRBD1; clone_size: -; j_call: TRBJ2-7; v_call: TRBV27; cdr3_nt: TGTGCCAGCAGCTGGACAGGGGGCTCATACGAGCAGTACTTC; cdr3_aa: CASSWTGGSYEQYF
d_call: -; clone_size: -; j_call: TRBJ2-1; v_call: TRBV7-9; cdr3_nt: TGTGCCAGCAGCTTACACCAGGGGTACAATGAGCAGTTCTTC; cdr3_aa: CASSLHQGYNEQFF
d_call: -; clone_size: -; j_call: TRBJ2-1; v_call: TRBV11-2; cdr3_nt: TGTGCCAGCATGGCCAGCTCCTACAATGAGCAGTTCTTC; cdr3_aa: CASMASSYNEQFF
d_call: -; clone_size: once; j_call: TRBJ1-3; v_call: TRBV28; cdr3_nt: TGTGCCAGCAGAACACCCGCGGCCACCTCTGGAAACACCATATATTTT; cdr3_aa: CASRTPAATSGNTIYF
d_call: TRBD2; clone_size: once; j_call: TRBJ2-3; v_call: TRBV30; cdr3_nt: TGTGCCTGGACCCCCGGGACTAGCGGCCGCAGTGATACGCAGTATTTT; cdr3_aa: CAWTPGTSGRSDTQYF
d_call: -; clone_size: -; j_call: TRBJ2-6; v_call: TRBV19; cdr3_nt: TGTGCCAGTAGTATTTTGGGCCGTGCCTCTGGGGCCAACGTCCTGACTTTC; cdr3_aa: CASSILGRASGANVLTF
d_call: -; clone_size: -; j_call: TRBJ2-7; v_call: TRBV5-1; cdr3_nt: TGCGCCAGCAGCTTTAGCACATCCTACGAGCAGTACTTC; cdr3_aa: CASSFSTSYEQYF
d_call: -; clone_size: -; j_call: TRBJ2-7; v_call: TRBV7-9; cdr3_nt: TGTGCCAGCAGCTGGGATCCGTACGAGCAGTACTTC; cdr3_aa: CASSWDPYEQYF
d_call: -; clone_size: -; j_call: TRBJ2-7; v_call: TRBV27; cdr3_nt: TGTGCCAGCAGTGACCTCAGGGTTTCCTACGAGCAGTACTTC; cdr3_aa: CASSDLRVSYEQYF
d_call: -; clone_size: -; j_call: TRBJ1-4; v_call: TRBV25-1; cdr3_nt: TGTGCCAGCAGTGCCGGGGGGGGATTGGAAAAACTGTTTTTT; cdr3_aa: CASSAGGGLEKLFF
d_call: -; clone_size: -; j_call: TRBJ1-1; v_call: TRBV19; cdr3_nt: TGTGCCAGTAGTTCCACAGGGAACACTGAAGCTTTCTTT; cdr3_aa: CASSSTGNTEAFF
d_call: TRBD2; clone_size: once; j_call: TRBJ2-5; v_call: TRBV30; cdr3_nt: TGTGCCTGGAGCGGACTAGCGGGATGGGGAGAGACCCAGTACTTC; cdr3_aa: CAWSGLAGWGETQYF
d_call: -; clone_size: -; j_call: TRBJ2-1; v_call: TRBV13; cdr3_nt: TGTGCCAGCAGCTCCGGAGGGGGCCGCACACACAATGAGCAGTTCTTC; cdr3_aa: CASSSGGGRTHNEQFF
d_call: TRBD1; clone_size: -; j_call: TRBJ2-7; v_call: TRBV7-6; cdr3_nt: TGTGCCAGCAGCTTGACAGGGGGAAACGAGCAGTACTTC; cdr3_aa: CASSLTGGNEQYF
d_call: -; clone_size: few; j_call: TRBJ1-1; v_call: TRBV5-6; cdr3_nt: TGTGCCAGCAGCTTTAGCCAAGAAGCTTTCTTT; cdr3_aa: CASSFSQEAFF
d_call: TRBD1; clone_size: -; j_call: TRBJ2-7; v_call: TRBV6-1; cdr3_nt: TGTGCCAGCGTGCTGACAGGGAGCCTAGACGAGCAGTACTTC; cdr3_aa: CASVLTGSLDEQYF
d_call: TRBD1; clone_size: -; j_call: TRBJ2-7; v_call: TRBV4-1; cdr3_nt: TGCGCCAGCAGCCAAGGACAGGGGGGCTCCTACGAGCAGTACTTC; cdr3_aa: CASSQGQGGSYEQYF